This T cell receptor beta chain derives from a study of early T cells in non-severe SARS-CoV-2 infection. As for the study in general: Bulk RNA from unsorted whole blood was sequenced; chains were unpaired.

This clonotype has at least ten counts. Antigen: not known. Trimming removed 4 bases at V and 6 bases at J, with 4 bases between. Germline CDR1 LGHDT, CDR2 YNNKEL (reference sequence). This CDR3 contains 11 residues. The protocol attached unique molecular identifiers to individual cDNA molecules. TCRdb recomputed calls from the 5' RACE reads with MiXCR, one row per CDR3 protein. The table shows tens of thousands of distinct CDR3 sequences, with roughly 6.1% occurring only once. The study, taken as a whole, reports: VDJdb-based matching was biased toward anti-spike CD8 responses and missed private and CD4 specificities.

This receptor was identified in an adult who was a healthcare worker with PCR-confirmed SARS-CoV-2 infection or an uninfected control (not recorded which). V usage is TRBV3-1 and J usage is TRBJ2-1; D remains ambiguous. The sample consisted of whole blood, taken at baseline. The CDR3 DNA follows: TGTGCCAGCAGCCTAGGCAATGAGCAGTTCTTC. This sequence encodes CASSLGNEQFF.